This entry lists 28 T cell receptor beta chains sequenced from one sample in a study of blood T cell repertoires in COVID-19. The method was immunoSEQ multiplex PCR; TCRdb's version includes in-frame clones alone and lacks a portion of them. Of roughly 86,000 clones listed, roughly four fifths are singletons. What was sequenced was peripheral blood. These receptors were taken from a woman between 65 and 79 years old with acute or convalescent COVID-19.

The chain carries TRBV6-6 and TRBJ2-5, with 11 bases aligning to TRBD1. J gave up 5 bases and V 6 bases, and 8 bases lay outside the gene matches. This CDR3 is 15 amino acids long. Looked up from germline, CDR1 is MNHNY and CDR2 is SVGAGI (reference sequence). CDR3 region: CASRTGTGGSETQYF. The CDR3 DNA reads as TGTGCCAGCAGAACCGGGACAGGGGGTTCGGAGACCCAGTACTTC.

The chain links TRBV5-8 to TRBJ2-3; 10 bases are shared with TRBD2. CDR1 SGHTS and CDR2 YDEGEE come from the germline V gene. The V and J ends lost 7 bases and 5 bases, in that order; junction bases with no gene match: 13. This CDR3 is built from 16 residues. CDR3 DNA: TGTGCCAGCGGGACACCCAGCGGGGGGGCCGGAGATACGCAGTATTTT. Encoded protein: CASGTPSGGAGDTQYF.

The CDR3 loop is CASSQQGYYGYTF. The CDR3 DNA is TGTGCCAGCAGTCAGCAGGGGTACTATGGCTACACCTTC. The genes are TRBV7-9 and TRBJ1-2, with TRBD1 as a possible D gene (6 bases). The CDR3 sequence is 13 residues long. The germline gives CDR1 SEHNR, CDR2 FQNEAQ (reference sequence). Trimming left V 6 bases short and J 3 bases short, with 11 bases between. The variable domain in full, with the rest retrieved from reference TRBV7-9 and TRBJ1-2, is DTGVSQNPRHKITKRGQNVTFRCDPISEHNRLYWYRQTLGQGPEFLTYFQNEAQLEKSRLLSDRFSAERPKGSFSTLEIQRTEQGDSAMYLCASSQQGYYGYTFGSGTRLTVV.

This chain connects TRBV5-1 to TRBJ1-1, with D unclear. Germline V lookup: CDR1 SGHRS, CDR2 YFSETQ. The V end lost 0 bases, the J end lost 4 bases, and 13 bases lay between the germline ends. The CDR3 length is 15 residues. CDR3 nucleotides: TGCGCCAGCAGCTTGGTCGGAGGGCGTACCACTGAAGCTTTCTTT. It is translated as CASSLVGGRTTEAFF.

The chain has TRBV19 and TRBJ2-5; maybe TRBD2 (6 bases). V gave up 3 bases and J gave up 5 bases, with 10 bases separating them. CDR3 length: 13 amino acids. CDR1 is LNHDA and CDR2 is SQIVND in the germline V gene (reference sequence). The CDR3 DNA is TGTGCCAGTAGTATGGGTGGAGGGGAGACCCAGTACTTC. Protein sequence: CASSMGGGETQYF.

This clone was seen a handful of times. The chain employs TRBV5-1 and TRBJ1-1; perhaps TRBD1 as D (5 bases). Trimming shortened V by 3 bases and J by 1 base, and 10 bases separated the two germline ends. The length of the CDR3 is 14 residues. CDR1 SGHRS and CDR2 YFSETQ come from the germline V gene. The CDR3 reads CASSSDSPNTEAFF. The DNA for the CDR3 is TGCGCCAGCAGCTCCGACAGCCCGAACACTGAAGCTTTCTTT.

Note on this clone: In the same sample, other DNA sequences code for this CDR3. The chain links TRBV5-1 to TRBJ1-2; possible D gene TRBD1, 6 bases. V gave up 2 bases and J gave up 3 bases, with 8 bases separating them. The CDR3 runs to 13 residues. In germline, CDR1 is SGHRS, CDR2 YFSETQ. The CDR3 coding sequence is TGCGCCAGCAGCTTACAGGGAGACTATGGCTACACCTTC. Protein product: CASSLQGDYGYTF.

This chain links TRBV12-3 or TRBV12-4 with TRBJ1-4; D unresolved. The V and J ends lost 6 bases and 8 bases respectively, with 10 bases between them. This CDR3 has 12 residues. The CDR3 is CASRELGEKLFF. The CDR3 DNA reads TGTGCCAGCAGGGAGTTAGGCGAAAAACTGTTTTTT.

This clone was seen once. The chain employs TRBV28 and TRBJ1-2; maybe TRBD1 (6 bases). Germline CDR1 and CDR2: MDHEN and SYDVKM. This CDR3 is built from 15 residues. With 5 bases removed from V and 2 bases from J, the gap between germline ends came to 15 bases. The CDR3 region is CASSLPGGKNYGYTF. CDR3 in DNA: TGTGCCAGCAGTCTCCCGGGGGGCAAGAACTATGGCTACACCTTC.

The genes are TRBV11-2 and TRBJ1-2; D perhaps matches TRBD1 (6 bases). The germline gives CDR1 SGHAT, CDR2 FQNNGV. V gave up 5 bases and J gave up 4 bases, with 11 bases separating them. CDR3 length: 13 amino acids. The CDR3 region is CASSQGSSYGYTF. The CDR3, as DNA: TGTGCCAGCAGCCAGGGGTCGAGCTATGGCTACACCTTC. Supplemented by reference TRBV11-2 and TRBJ1-2, the full variable domain reads EAGVAQSPRYKIIEKRQSVAFWCNPISGHATLYWYQQILGQGPKLLIQFQNNGVVDDSQLPKDRFSAERLKGVDSTLKIQPAKLEDSAVYLCASSQGSSYGYTFGSGTRLTVV.

The rearrangement links TRBV27 to TRBJ1-1; 8 bases line up with TRBD1. V shed 1 base, J shed 4 bases, and the junction held 2 bases outside the gene matches. CDR1 is MNHEY and CDR2 is SMNVEV in the germline V gene (reference sequence). The CDR3 covers 14 residues. The CDR3 loop reads CASSLFTGGTEAFF. CDR3 nucleotides: TGTGCCAGCAGTTTATTCACAGGGGGCACTGAAGCTTTCTTT.

The chain links TRBV6-5 to TRBJ1-3; no firm D call. The CDR3 extends over 13 amino acids. V dropped 7 bases and J dropped 0 bases, with 7 bases sitting between them. Germline V gives CDR1 MNHEY, CDR2 SVGAGI. The CDR3 region is CASTTSSGNTIYF. CDR3 nucleotide sequence: TGTGCCAGCACCACGAGCTCTGGAAACACCATATATTTT.

The chain carries TRBV3-1 (or the pseudogene TRBV3-2) and TRBJ2-1, with D tentatively TRBD2 (7 bases). The CDR3 runs 13 residues. Germline CDR1 is LGHDT and CDR2 is YNNKEL (reference sequence). V was clipped by 8 bases and J by 9 bases, with 17 bases between them. CDR3 nucleotide sequence: TGTGCCAGCGAGAGGGGGGGGGCCGGTGAGCAGTTCTTC. Its translation is CASERGGAGEQFF.

The chain has TRBV2 and TRBJ2-5, with D possibly TRBD1 on 5 matching bases. The CDR3 loop spans 13 amino acids. V dropped 10 bases and J dropped 5 bases, with 17 bases sitting between them. Germline-derived CDR1 and CDR2 are SNHLY and FYNNEI. The CDR3 here is CANLKTAYETQYF. Here the CDR3 DNA reads TGTGCCAACCTAAAGACAGCTTACGAGACCCAGTACTTC.

The chain combines TRBV28 with TRBJ1-2, with D possibly being TRBD1 (5 bases). V lost 4 bases to trimming and J lost 4 bases, with 16 bases between them. Germline assignment: CDR1 MDHEN and CDR2 SYDVKM. The length of the CDR3 is 15 residues. This CDR3 reads CASSSPGEGSYGYTF. In DNA, the CDR3 is TGTGCCAGCAGTTCCCCGGGAGAGGGGTCCTATGGCTACACCTTC.

V usage is TRBV29-1 and J usage is TRBJ1-1; a weak D match, TRBD1 (5 bases). V lost 6 bases, J lost 0 bases, and 17 bases lay in between. Germline V gene data show CDR1 as SQVTM and CDR2 as ANQGSEA. The CDR3 length is 15 residues. The CDR3 here is CSVGGKTKMNTEAFF. The CDR3 DNA follows: TGCAGCGTGGGGGGGAAGACAAAAATGAACACTGAAGCTTTCTTT.

The chain is built from TRBV11-2 and TRBJ1-1; D not certain. Germline lookup yields CDR1 SGHAT and CDR2 FQNNGV. The V end lost 1 base, the J end lost 8 bases, and 14 bases lay between the germline ends. This CDR3 is 14 amino acids long. The CDR3 DNA reads TGTGCCAGCAGCTTAGGGAACGTACGAGGGGAAGCTTTCTTT. Encoded protein: CASSLGNVRGEAFF.

The chain carries TRBV3-1 (or the pseudogene TRBV3-2) and TRBJ2-5; possibly TRBD2 for D (6 bases). From germline, CDR1 is LGHDT and CDR2 YNNKEL (reference sequence). Trimming cost V 4 bases and J 5 bases, with 20 bases left between them. This CDR3 is built from 16 residues. CDR3 residues: CASSPGRSGYGETQYF. DNA for the CDR3: TGTGCCAGCAGCCCAGGGAGGAGTGGTTACGGCGAGACCCAGTACTTC.

This sequence joins TRBV19 and TRBJ2-5; a possible D gene is TRBD1 (5 bases). Germline V gene data show CDR1 as LNHDA and CDR2 as SQIVND (reference sequence). CDR3 length: 17 residues. V gave up 0 bases and J gave up 0 bases, with 14 bases separating them. This CDR3 reads CASSIDLGDKYQETQYF. CDR3 DNA: TGTGCCAGTAGTATAGATCTAGGGGATAAGTACCAAGAGACCCAGTACTTC.

The chain has TRBV24-1 and TRBJ2-3; 10 bases are shared with TRBD1. The CDR3 sequence is 14 residues long. Trimming cost V 8 bases and J 3 bases; bases outside gene matches: 4. Germline V gives CDR1 KGHDR, CDR2 SFDVKD. The chain's CDR3 is CATNDRGQTDTQYF. The CDR3 DNA reads as TGTGCCACCAATGACAGGGGGCAAACAGATACGCAGTATTTT.

This clone was seen just once. The chain couples TRBV5-5 to TRBJ2-3, with 7 bases aligning to TRBD1. The CDR3 runs 14 residues. Germline-derived CDR1 and CDR2 are SGHKS and YYEKEE (reference sequence). The junction had 7 bases not matched to a gene; V was cut back by 6 bases and J by 3 bases. CDR3 in amino acids: CASNRDSLTDTQYF. CDR3 bases: TGTGCCAGCAACCGGGACAGCTTAACAGATACGCAGTATTTT.

This sequence joins TRBV6-6 and TRBJ1-2; D uncertain. Germline assignment: CDR1 MNHNY and CDR2 SVGAGI (reference sequence). Between the trimmed V and J ends, which lost 6 bases and 0 bases, there was a span of 14 bases. The CDR3 sequence is 15 residues long. The CDR3 spells CASRAGHSPNYGYTF. CDR3 coding DNA: TGTGCCAGCAGGGCTGGTCACAGCCCTAACTATGGCTACACCTTC.

The V and J genes are TRBV9 and TRBJ2-3, with 11 bases identical to TRBD1. This CDR3 region has 16 residues. The trim removed 4 bases at V and 4 bases at J, leaving 8 bases unmatched. CDR1 SGDLS and CDR2 YYNGEE come from the germline V gene. The CDR3 loop is CASSSRRTGGPDTQYF. The CDR3 DNA reads as TGTGCCAGCAGCTCCAGGCGGACAGGGGGCCCAGATACGCAGTATTTT.

In this sample, this clone turned up a few times. This chain uses TRBV10-1 with TRBJ1-1; D is ambiguous. Germline V gene lookup returns CDR1 WNHNN and CDR2 SYGVQD (reference sequence). Trimming cost V 5 bases and J 5 bases, with 15 bases left between them. The CDR3 extends over 14 amino acids. The CDR3 coding sequence is TGCGCCAGCAGTCATACCAACGGAGGGACTGAAGCTTTCTTT. This encodes CASSHTNGGTEAFF.

This sequence joins TRBV5-1 and TRBJ1-1; no clear D gene. The CDR3 has 15 residues. The germline CDR1 and CDR2 sequences are SGHRS and YFSETQ. V lost 1 base to trimming and J lost 0 bases, with 10 bases between them. The CDR3, as DNA: TGCGCCAGCAGCTTGAGATCGACTATGAACACTGAAGCTTTCTTT. Translated: CASSLRSTMNTEAFF. Supplemented by reference TRBV5-1 and TRBJ1-1, the full variable domain reads KAGVTQTPRYLIKTRGQQVTLSCSPISGHRSVSWYQQTPGQGLQFLFEYFSETQRNKGNFPGRFSGRQFSNSRSEMNVSTLELGDSALYLCASSLRSTMNTEAFFGQGTRLTVV.

The rearrangement joins TRBV3-1 (or the pseudogene TRBV3-2) to TRBJ2-1, with TRBD2 identical over 8 bases. Germline CDR1 is LGHDT and CDR2 is YNNKEL (reference sequence). The CDR3 has 13 amino acids. With 3 bases clipped from V and 7 bases from J, the junction kept 2 bases outside the gene matches. CDR3 sequence: CASSHGGANEQFF. CDR3 nucleotide sequence: TGTGCCAGCAGCCACGGGGGGGCGAATGAGCAGTTCTTC.

The J gene is TRBJ2-2, the V gene TRBV24-1, with D unclear. Trimming shortened V by 9 bases and J by 0 bases, and 7 bases separated the two germline ends. CDR3 length: 13 residues. The V gene's germline CDR1 is KGHDR and CDR2 SFDVKD. The CDR3 protein is CATQQSNTGELFF. CDR3 in DNA: TGTGCCACCCAACAGTCGAACACCGGGGAGCTGTTTTTT.

J is TRBJ2-5 and V is TRBV7-6; D gene ambiguous. Germline values: CDR1 SGHVS, CDR2 FNYEAQ. The CDR3 is 13 residues long. V lost 1 base, J lost 4 bases, and 7 bases lay in between. The CDR3 DNA follows: TGTGCCAGCAGCTTAGGCGTTGGAGAGACCCAGTACTTC. Translating gives CASSLGVGETQYF.